This TCR beta chain is drawn from a study of blood T cell repertoires in COVID-19. J lost 8 bases, V lost 6 bases, and 6 bases had no gene match. Germline values: CDR1 SGHAT, CDR2 FQNNGV. The CDR3 has 14 amino acids. In the study's own analysis: Amplified reference gene primers provided the basis for estimating nucleated cell counts. Libraries were prepared by immunoSEQ multiplex PCR; TCRdb keeps only in-frame clonotypes and omits some of them. V and J calls and clone size follow that table, whereas D and trimming were derived from the DNA. The sample lists around 150,000 clones; roughly 87% were seen once.

The sequenced sample was peripheral blood. The sequence derives from a woman aged 55-69 years with active or convalescent COVID-19. The chain is built from TRBV11-2 and TRBJ1-4; 10 nucleotides line up with TRBD1. The CDR3 DNA sequence: TGTGCCAGCAGTCAGGGACAGGGGAAGGAAAAACTGTTTTTT. It codes for CASSQGQGKEKLFF.